These 30 T cell receptor beta chains originate from one sample sequenced in a study of cytotoxic CD8 clonotypes in ibrutinib-treated CLL. Measured with immunoSEQ multiplex PCR; TCRdb has only the in-frame clones, and not every one. The table records about 56,000 clones, approximately 52% of them present only once. The specimen comprised PBMCs, sampled after 24 months of ibrutinib treatment. The receptor source for this set is a human donor with chronic lymphocytic leukemia.

V usage is TRBV29-1 and J usage is TRBJ1-1, with D unclear. Germline CDR1 and CDR2: SQVTM and ANQGSEA. V was shortened by 1 base and J by 3 bases, with 12 bases between the two germline ends. This CDR3 has 14 residues. CDR3 in DNA: TGCAGCGTTGAAGGTCTGGGGTTGGACACTGAAGCTTTCTTT. Translated, it gives CSVEGLGLDTEAFF. Together with reference TRBV29-1 and TRBJ1-1, the CDR3 gives the full variable domain: SAVISQKPSRDICQRGTSLTIQCQVDSQVTMMFWYRQQPGQSLTLIATANQGSEATYESGFVIDKFPISRPNLTFSTLTVSNMSPEDSSIYLCSVEGLGLDTEAFFGQGTRLTVV.

The chain links TRBV11-3 to TRBJ2-2; D is unresolved. This CDR3 contains 14 residues. Germline CDR1 and CDR2: SGHNT and YENEEA. V was cut by 6 bases and J by 2 bases, with 10 bases left in between. The CDR3 reads CASSLDGNTGELFF. Written as DNA, the CDR3 is TGTGCCAGCAGTTTGGACGGAAACACCGGGGAGCTGTTTTTT.

The chain joins TRBV29-1 to TRBJ2-1, with 9 bases lining up with TRBD1. Germline V gene sequence: CDR1 SQVTM, CDR2 ANQGSEA. After removal of 6 bases from V and 9 bases from J, the junction contained 3 bases not matched to a gene. The CDR3 extends over 11 amino acids. In DNA, the CDR3 is TGCAGCGTCGCGACAGGGGGTGAGCAGTTCTTC. This gives the protein CSVATGGEQFF.

A few counts support this clone. V is TRBV19 and J is TRBJ2-2; 8 bases are a match to TRBD1. The germline V gene encodes CDR1 LNHDA and CDR2 SQIVND (reference sequence). V gave up 10 bases and J gave up 4 bases; unmatched junction bases: 11. The CDR3 runs to 15 residues. The CDR3 DNA reads TGTGCCACCGCCCCGACAGGGGCAATCACCGGGGAGCTGTTTTTT. Translating it yields CATAPTGAITGELFF.

The chain couples TRBV6-6 to TRBJ2-1, with D tentatively TRBD2 (5 bases). V lost 4 bases, J lost 4 bases, and 14 bases lay in between. The CDR3 contains 15 residues. Germline V gene sequence: CDR1 MNHNY, CDR2 SVGAGI (reference sequence). The CDR3 loop is CASSSGLGVYNEQFF. Here the CDR3 DNA reads TGTGCCAGCAGTTCTGGACTCGGAGTTTACAATGAGCAGTTCTTC.

This clone was recorded once. The chain is built from TRBV6-5 and TRBJ2-3; 7 nucleotides line up with TRBD2. Unmatched junction bases numbered 7, after V lost 5 bases and J lost 14 bases. The CDR3 runs 11 residues. Germline assignment: CDR1 MNHEY and CDR2 SVGAGI. CDR3 region: CASSTTSRPYF. CDR3 sequence (DNA): TGTGCCAGCAGTACGACTAGCCGTCCGTATTTT.

The chain employs TRBV5-3 and TRBJ2-2; D unclear. Being an ORF, TRBV5-3 has a function that is uncertain. Trimming shortened V by 2 bases and J by 1 base, and 6 bases separated the two germline ends. CDR3 length: 14 amino acids. For the CDR3, the DNA is TGTGCCAGAAGCTTAGTCATGAACACCGGGGAGCTGTTTTTT. Amino acids: CARSLVMNTGELFF.

The chain uses TRBV11-3 and TRBJ2-3, with D possibly being TRBD2 (6 bases). There are 15 residues in the CDR3. Germline assignment: CDR1 SGHNT and CDR2 YENEEA. V shed 2 bases and J shed 3 bases, with 12 bases lying between them. The CDR3 DNA is TGTGCCAGCAGCTTAAGACCGGGAGCAACAGATACGCAGTATTTT. It translates to CASSLRPGATDTQYF.

The genes are TRBV5-1 and TRBJ2-1, with D perhaps being TRBD1 or TRBD2 (5 bases each). Germline-derived CDR1 and CDR2 are SGHRS and YFSETQ. The CDR3 sequence is 13 residues long. V was shortened by 4 bases and J by 11 bases, with 16 bases between the two germline ends. In nucleotides, the CDR3 is TGCGCCAGCAGCCTGGGACCCTTGCAGCAGCAGTTCTTC. Protein: CASSLGPLQQQFF. Combining the CDR3 with reference TRBV5-1 and TRBJ2-1 gives the whole variable domain KAGVTQTPRYLIKTRGQQVTLSCSPISGHRSVSWYQQTPGQGLQFLFEYFSETQRNKGNFPGRFSGRQFSNSRSEMNVSTLELGDSALYLCASSLGPLQQQFFGPGTRLTVL.

The sample holds many counts of this clone. V gene TRBV19 combines with J gene TRBJ2-1; possibly TRBD2 for D (5 bases). The CDR3 contains 18 residues. The germline V gene has CDR1 LNHDA and CDR2 SQIVND (reference sequence). V lost 4 bases and J 1 base, leaving 20 bases between the germline ends. The CDR3 region has the DNA TGTGCCAGTAGTACCCTACCTAGCCATACCTATTCCTACAATGAGCAGTTCTTC. Amino acids: CASSTLPSHTYSYNEQFF.

This clone has a handful of counts. V is TRBV18 and J is TRBJ2-7; no clear D gene. Germline CDR1 KGHSH, CDR2 LQKENI. V lost 3 bases and J lost 0, with 15 bases in between. This CDR3 is built from 16 residues. CDR3 protein: CASSPRPRGSSYEQYF. Here the CDR3 DNA reads TGTGCCAGCTCACCCCGCCCACGCGGTAGCTCCTACGAGCAGTACTTC. The full variable domain, rest sourced from reference TRBV18 and TRBJ2-7, is NAGVMQNPRHLVRRRGQEARLRCSPMKGHSHVYWYRQLPEEGLKFMVYLQKENIIDESGMPKERFSAEFPKEGPSILRIQQVVRGDSAAYFCASSPRPRGSSYEQYFGPGTRLTVT.

For the CDR3, the DNA is TGTGCCAGCATCTCTAGTAGAGGGTCTACCTACGAGCAGTACTTC. It encodes CASISSRGSTYEQYF. V and J are TRBV6-1 and TRBJ2-7; maybe TRBD2 (5 bases). V was pared by 7 bases and J by 2 bases, with 18 bases between. Germline CDR1 reads MNHNS; CDR2 reads SASEGT. CDR3 length equals 15 residues.

The chain employs TRBV18 and TRBJ2-7; maybe TRBD1 (5 bases). V lost 1 base and J 4 bases, leaving 14 bases between the germline ends. Looked up from germline, CDR1 is KGHSH and CDR2 is LQKENI. The CDR3 sequence is 15 residues long. The chain's CDR3 is CASSPRGKGNYEQYV. The CDR3 DNA reads as TGTGCCAGCTCACCACGGGGAAAGGGGAATTACGAGCAGTACGTC.

The chain is built from TRBV30 and TRBJ2-3; D possibly corresponds to TRBD2 (6 bases). CDR1 GTSNPN and CDR2 SVGIG come from the germline V gene (reference sequence). With 5 bases removed from V and 6 bases from J, the gap between germline ends came to 18 bases. This CDR3 region has 14 residues. The DNA for the CDR3 is TGTGCCTGGGGGAGGTTAGGGCTTCTGGATACGCAGTATTTT. It encodes CAWGRLGLLDTQYF.

The chain employs TRBV27 and TRBJ2-2, with 9 bases that match TRBD2. The CDR3 covers 15 residues. V shed 6 bases and J 4 bases; nucleotides not matched to a gene: 6. CDR1 is MNHEY and CDR2 is SMNVEV in the germline V gene (reference sequence). DNA for the CDR3: TGTGCCAGCAGAACCAGCGGGGGGCTCACCGGGGAGCTGTTTTTT. Amino acid sequence: CASRTSGGLTGELFF.

This clone was counted only a few times. The rearrangement joins TRBV10-3 to TRBJ2-3, with TRBD2 matching 7 bases. With 7 bases clipped from V and 5 bases from J, the junction kept 9 bases outside the gene matches. The CDR3 runs to 14 residues. Germline CDR1 reads ENHRY; CDR2 reads SYGVKD. The CDR3 loop is CAITRLAAGDTQYF. CDR3 sequence (DNA): TGTGCCATCACCAGGCTAGCGGCGGGAGATACGCAGTATTTT.

This clone was counted between two and nine times. Other nucleotide sequences in the sample specify the same CDR3. The genes are TRBV28 and TRBJ1-5; D ambiguous. CDR1 MDHEN and CDR2 SYDVKM come from the germline V gene. Trimming removed 1 base at V and 2 bases at J, with 3 bases between. The CDR3 is 13 residues long. The CDR3 spells CASSLLGNQPQHF. In DNA form, the CDR3 reads TGTGCCAGCAGTTTATTGGGCAATCAGCCCCAGCATTTT. The variable domain in full, completed from reference TRBV28 and TRBJ1-5, reads DVKVTQSSRYLVKRTGEKVFLECVQDMDHENMFWYRQDPGLGLRLIYFSYDVKMKEKGDIPEGYSVSREKKERFSLILESASTNQTSMYLCASSLLGNQPQHFGDGTRLSIL.

This chain connects TRBV29-1 to TRBJ1-1; TRBD1 agrees at 8 bases. Trimming at V came to 0 bases and at J to 13 bases, leaving 4 bases not matched to a gene. The CDR3 is made up of 11 amino acids. CDR1 SQVTM and CDR2 ANQGSEA come from the germline V gene. CDR3: CSVEEQGVVFF. CDR3 nucleotide sequence: TGCAGCGTTGAAGAACAGGGGGTGGTTTTCTTT.

The J gene is TRBJ2-1, the V gene TRBV5-1, with a possible D match to TRBD2 (6 bases). This CDR3 comprises 14 residues. Germline V gives CDR1 SGHRS, CDR2 YFSETQ. Trimming shortened V by 7 bases and J by 8 bases, and 19 bases separated the two germline ends. As DNA, the CDR3 is TGCGCCAGCGCAGTGAGACTAGTTGGGGATGAGCAGTTCTTC. The encoded protein is CASAVRLVGDEQFF.

V and J are TRBV18 and TRBJ2-5; a possible D gene is TRBD1 (6 bases). The CDR3 consists of 17 residues. From germline, CDR1 is KGHSH and CDR2 LQKENI. Trimming stripped 2 bases from V and 0 bases from J, with 16 bases between. The CDR3 is CASSPGPGQPYQETQYF. DNA of the CDR3: TGTGCCAGCTCACCAGGCCCTGGACAGCCGTACCAAGAGACCCAGTACTTC. Looking up the rest from reference TRBV18 and TRBJ2-5 gives the full variable domain: NAGVMQNPRHLVRRRGQEARLRCSPMKGHSHVYWYRQLPEEGLKFMVYLQKENIIDESGMPKERFSAEFPKEGPSILRIQQVVRGDSAAYFCASSPGPGQPYQETQYFGPGTRLLVL.

The sample holds a few counts of this clone. The gene calls are TRBV30 and TRBJ1-3; D uncertain. Deletions cut 4 bases from V and 7 bases from J, with 8 bases between. In germline, CDR1 is GTSNPN, CDR2 SVGIG (reference sequence). This CDR3 spans 11 amino acids. DNA of the CDR3: TGTGCCTGGACCCCGGGGAACACCATATATTTT. Protein product: CAWTPGNTIYF.

CDR3 region: CSVSKSGGAGANVLTF. The CDR3, as DNA: TGCAGCGTTAGCAAATCAGGAGGGGCTGGGGCCAACGTCCTGACTTTC. This sequence joins TRBV29-1 and TRBJ2-6; D might be TRBD2 (6 bases). Germline V lookup: CDR1 SQVTM, CDR2 ANQGSEA. This CDR3 comprises 16 residues. V was clipped by 5 bases and J by 2 bases, with 16 bases between them. Looking up the rest from reference TRBV29-1 and TRBJ2-6 gives the full variable domain: SAVISQKPSRDICQRGTSLTIQCQVDSQVTMMFWYRQQPGQSLTLIATANQGSEATYESGFVIDKFPISRPNLTFSTLTVSNMSPEDSSIYLCSVSKSGGAGANVLTFGAGSRLTVL.

This rearrangement joins TRBV6-5 to TRBJ1-6; D call uncertain. CDR3 size: 15 residues. V gave up 0 bases and J gave up 5 bases, with 8 bases separating them. CDR1 is MNHEY, CDR2 SVGAGI, per germline. The CDR3 DNA is TGTGCCAGCAGTTACTCGGCAGACCATAATTCACCCCTCCACTTT. Amino acids: CASSYSADHNSPLHF.

The rearrangement links TRBV5-4 to TRBJ2-7, with TRBD2 identical over 10 bases. The germline V gene encodes CDR1 SGHNT and CDR2 YYREEE (reference sequence). This CDR3 comprises 15 residues. V was pared by 6 bases and J by 5 bases, with 11 bases of the junction left unmatched. The DNA for the CDR3 is TGTGCCAGCATGGGACCGGGACTAGCGTGGGACGAGCAGTACTTC. Amino acids: CASMGPGLAWDEQYF.

The chain recombines TRBV2 with TRBJ1-1; the D is unclear. The CDR3 has 13 amino acids. Germline assignment: CDR1 SNHLY and CDR2 FYNNEI. V lost 7 bases and J 0 bases, leaving 9 bases between the germline ends. CDR3 protein: CASMSEMNTEAFF. The CDR3 bases are TGTGCCAGCATGAGCGAAATGAACACTGAAGCTTTCTTT.

The rearrangement uses TRBV7-2 and TRBJ1-1; weak D call: TRBD1 (5 bases). The CDR3 extends over 15 amino acids. Germline values: CDR1 SGHTA, CDR2 FQGNSA. Trimming stripped 2 bases from V and 4 bases from J, with 14 bases between. Here the CDR3 reads CASSLTGGSSTEAFF. CDR3 DNA: TGTGCCAGCAGCTTAACGGGGGGGAGTAGCACTGAAGCTTTCTTT.

The V call is TRBV7-6, the J call TRBJ1-1; D not certain. This CDR3 contains 13 residues. Trimming pared 5 bases from V and 4 bases from J, leaving 11 bases between. The germline V gene encodes CDR1 SGHVS and CDR2 FNYEAQ. The CDR3, as DNA: TGTGCCAGCAGCCTGTCAGAATCCACTGAAGCTTTCTTT. It translates to CASSLSESTEAFF.

The rearrangement joins TRBV11-2 to TRBJ2-2; unclear D gene. The germline CDR1 and CDR2 sequences are SGHAT and FQNNGV. CDR3 length equals 14 residues. Trimming took off 4 bases at V and 4 bases at J, with 10 bases between the two ends. CDR3 loop: CASSSRGSTGELFF. The DNA for the CDR3 is TGTGCCAGCAGCTCCCGCGGATCCACCGGGGAGCTGTTTTTT.

The V gene is TRBV21-1, the J gene TRBJ1-3; TRBD1, as called in the table, went unchecked against the DNA. TRBV21-1 is deemed a pseudogene. The CDR3 sequence is 15 residues long. CDR3 DNA sequence: TGTGCCAGCAGCAAAATTCCAGACTCTGGAAACACCATATATTTT. Translation: CASSKIPDSGNTIYF.

CDR3 region: CASSQKAGGGNIQYF. CDR3 DNA: TGTGCCAGCAGCCAGAAGGCAGGAGGGGGGAACATTCAGTACTTC. The rearrangement joins TRBV4-2 to TRBJ2-4; D is possibly TRBD1 or TRBD2 (6 bases each). The CDR3 is made up of 15 amino acids. Germline V lookup: CDR1 LGHNA, CDR2 YNFKEQ. V dropped 3 bases and J dropped 7 bases, with 16 bases sitting between them.